This T cell receptor beta chain was documented in a study of T cells in Graves' hyperthyroidism and ophthalmopathy. Diagnoses were made from clinical symptoms, serum measures (thyroxine and TRAb), thyroid ultrasound and orbital computed tomography. It was RNA transcripts that yielded the amplified TCR beta CDR3 regions. HTBI primers were used for first-round RT-PCR of the TCR CDR3. TCRdb analysed the multiplex PCR reads with MiXCR anew, one entry per CDR3 protein. The repertoire consists of about 380,000 distinct CDR3 sequences, with more than 12% occurring once and the leading ten covering 20%. Findings and limits, study-wide: Prediction of ophthalmopathy progression came a median approximately 7 months pre-onset. Among thyroid clonotypes expanded above 0.001, most also appeared in blood.

The sample holds many counts of this clonotype. The antigen remains unidentified. V was pared by 4 bases and J by 1 base, with 8 bases of the junction left unmatched. CDR3 size: 16 residues. Germline CDR1 is LNHNV and CDR2 is YYDKDF (reference sequence). The origin of this receptor is a woman aged 25-40 years with Graves' ophthalmopathy. Sequencing input: blood. The chain joins TRBV15 to TRBJ2-5; TRBD1 matches 8 bases. CDR3 in DNA: TGTGCCACCAGCAAGACGACAGGGGCGAGCCAAGAGACCCAGTACTTC. Translating gives CATSKTTGASQETQYF.